The TCR beta chain described here comes from a study of T cell repertoires and leukemia-associated antigens. Regarding the study as a whole: No direct test of specificity or function was done for expanded clones.

V shed 0 bases and J shed 7 bases, with 16 bases lying between them. The CDR3 totals 16 residues. The germline CDR1 and CDR2 sequences are SGHRS and YFSETQ. This clonotype is labeled as medium-sized (0.01 to 0.1%). The antigen remains unidentified. From the 5' RACE reads, TCRdb called clonotypes with MiXCR, one entry per CDR3 protein. Among about 15,000 distinct CDR3 sequences listed, more than 30% were seen once. Sequencing input: CD3+ T cells sorted from blood and cultured. The TCR was taken from a female donor in good health. The chain combines TRBV5-1 with TRBJ1-4; D is uncertain. CDR3 bases: TGCGCCAGCAGCTTGGAGTTGAGAGGTGGTGGTGAAAAACTGTTTTTT. As protein: CASSLELRGGGEKLFF.